A selection of T cell receptor beta chains follows, all from one sample in a study of cytomegalovirus exposure and HLA in healthy donors. Using immunoSEQ multiplex PCR, the repertoire was profiled, and TCRdb retains in-frame clones only, with some absent. The table has around 200,000 clones, about 80% seen once. The sample comprised PBMCs. These receptors were collected from a boy younger than 18 in good health and CMV-seronegative. Both conserved end residues are part of each CDR3. Each record gives: J gene, D gene, V gene, clone size, CDR3 protein, CDR3 DNA. The D gene is left open where the match is weak. Only some rows state a clone size, as once, few, many or a class for expanded clones.

TRBJ2-7 TRBD2 TRBV7-9 . CASSLAGGSYEQYF TGTGCCAGCAGCTTAGCCGGGGGGTCCTACGAGCAGTACTTC
TRBJ2-1 TRBD2 TRBV10-3 . CAISESMAGEHNEQFF TGTGCCATCAGTGAGTCGATGGCGGGAGAGCACAATGAGCAGTTCTTC
TRBJ2-2 TRBD1 TRBV5-1 once CASRPNTGGSATGELFF TGCGCCAGCAGACCGAATACAGGGGGGTCTGCCACCGGGGAGCTGTTTTTT
TRBJ2-3 TRBD2 TRBV7-9 . CASSLFSGVTSTDTQYF TGTGCCAGCAGCTTATTTAGCGGGGTAACTAGCACAGATACGCAGTATTTT
TRBJ2-5 TRBD2 TRBV5-4 few CASSPGASGGAVLTQYF TGTGCCAGCAGCCCGGGGGCTAGCGGGGGGGCCGTCCTAACCCAGTACTTC
TRBJ2-5 . TRBV2 . CASSVYNQETQYF TGTGCCAGCAGTGTGTATAACCAAGAGACCCAGTACTTC
TRBJ2-5 TRBD2 TRBV6-1 . CASSGRGGRETQYF TGTGCCAGCAGTGGACGGGGGGGCCGGGAGACCCAGTACTTC
TRBJ2-7 . TRBV4-1 few CASSQGDGSSYEQYF TGCGCCAGCAGCCAAGGGGACGGGAGCTCCTACGAGCAGTACTTC
TRBJ1-2 . TRBV4-3 . CASSQDPRISGYTF TGCGCCAGCAGCCAAGACCCGCGGATTTCTGGCTACACCTTC
TRBJ2-5 . TRBV27 . CASSLERGETQYF TGTGCCAGCAGTCTAGAACGGGGAGAGACCCAGTACTTC
TRBJ1-5 . TRBV30 . CAWSVNYNQPQHF TGTGCCTGGAGTGTCAACTACAATCAGCCCCAGCATTTT
TRBJ2-7 . TRBV5-1 . CASSPRGELSYEQYF TGCGCCAGCAGCCCCAGGGGGGAACTCTCCTACGAGCAGTACTTC
TRBJ2-2 . TRBV11-3 . CAIIAPDTGELFF TGTGCCATTATAGCCCCGGACACCGGGGAGCTGTTTTTT
TRBJ2-3 . TRBV7-7 . CASSRSRTDTQYF TGTGCTAGCAGCCGTAGTCGCACAGATACGCAGTATTTT
TRBJ1-2 . TRBV6-1 . CASITARGGGGYTF TGTGCCAGCATCACCGCCCGGGGGGGCGGCGGCTACACCTTC
TRBJ1-4 . TRBV5-1 once CASSPAEGYEKLFF TGCGCCAGCAGCCCCGCGGAGGGCTATGAAAAACTGTTTTTT
TRBJ1-1 TRBD1 TRBV5-4 . CASSSAYPLGTDREAFF TGTGCCAGCAGCTCAGCCTACCCACTCGGGACAGATCGTGAAGCTTTCTTT
TRBJ1-1 . TRBV5-4 once CASSSQVGGTEAFF TGTGCCAGCAGTTCACAGGTGGGGGGCACTGAAGCTTTCTTT
TRBJ2-5 TRBD2 TRBV25-1 . CASGLAGGRETQYF TGTGCCAGCGGACTAGCGGGAGGCCGGGAGACCCAGTACTTC
TRBJ1-1 . TRBV11-3 . CASSLLAGNTEAFF TGTGCCAGCAGCTTACTCGCAGGGAACACTGAAGCTTTCTTT
TRBJ2-7 . TRBV6-1 . CASSDRLPPYEQYF TGTGCCAGCAGTGATCGCCTGCCCCCCTACGAGCAGTACTTC
TRBJ1-5 . TRBV6-1 . CASSEGREFQPQHF TGTGCCAGCAGTGAAGGTAGAGAGTTTCAGCCCCAGCATTTT
TRBJ1-2 . TRBV7-2 . CASRSGGGRGYGYTF TGTGCCAGCAGAAGCGGGGGAGGGCGCGGATATGGCTACACCTTC
TRBJ1-2 . TRBV19 . CASSVEEDFYGYTF TGTGCCAGTAGTGTGGAGGAGGACTTCTATGGCTACACCTTC
TRBJ1-2 . TRBV5-1 . CASSSPTRNTNYGYTF TGCGCCAGCAGCTCCCCGACAAGAAATACTAACTATGGCTACACCTTC
TRBJ2-7 . TRBV5-1 once CASSASPRGGPEQYF TGCGCCAGCAGCGCCAGTCCGAGGGGGGGGCCCGAGCAGTACTTC
TRBJ1-5 . TRBV7-9 . CASSLAGASNQPQHF TGTGCCAGCAGCTTAGCAGGGGCTAGCAATCAGCCCCAGCATTTT
TRBJ1-3 . TRBV5-6 . CASSPWTEYNSGNTIYF TGTGCCAGCAGCCCTTGGACTGAGTATAACTCTGGAAACACCATATATTTT
TRBJ1-2 TRBD1 TRBV18 . CASSPDYAEDRGENYGYTF TGTGCCAGCTCACCAGATTATGCGGAAGACAGGGGCGAAAACTATGGCTACACCTTC
TRBJ1-2 TRBD1 TRBV30 . CAWKTGLGGYTF TGTGCCTGGAAGACAGGGTTGGGTGGCTACACCTTC
TRBJ2-3 TRBD2 TRBV30 . CAWRGGAGPTDTQYF TGTGCCTGGAGGGGCGGAGCGGGGCCCACAGATACGCAGTATTTT
TRBJ2-7 TRBD2 TRBV19 . CASSMGGSSYEQYF TGTGCCAGTAGTATGGGGGGGAGCTCCTACGAGCAGTACTTC